What follows describes a single T cell receptor (beta chain). Its antigen remains unidentified. This CDR3 contains 15 residues. V was trimmed by 6 bases and J by 4 bases, leaving 17 bases between them. Germline V gives CDR1 MDHEN, CDR2 SYDVKM. This specimen comes from a study of cytomegalovirus exposure and HLA in healthy donors. Study-wide results and limits: Association of a missense DCLRE1C variant with TCR beta V- and J-gene trimming was reported in a later analysis. It was around 160 TCR beta chains that were listed as cytomegalovirus-associated.

PCR employed 60 Vbeta and 13 Jbeta primers. Profiled with immunoSEQ multiplex PCR; TCRdb holds only in-frame clones, not every one. The sample carries some 170,000 clones, 82% recorded once. The chain couples TRBV28 to TRBJ2-3; a weak D match, TRBD1 (6 bases). The receptor was isolated from a girl under 18 in good health and CMV-seropositive. Material for sequencing was PBMCs. The CDR3 is CASSPITGIADTQYF. The CDR3 DNA reads TGTGCCAGCAGCCCTATTACAGGGATCGCAGATACGCAGTATTTT. Full variable domain (outside the CDR3, taken from reference TRBV28 and TRBJ2-3): DVKVTQSSRYLVKRTGEKVFLECVQDMDHENMFWYRQDPGLGLRLIYFSYDVKMKEKGDIPEGYSVSREKKERFSLILESASTNQTSMYLCASSPITGIADTQYFGPGTRLTVL.